The rows below give T cell receptor beta chains drawn from one sample of a study of T cells expressing NK-cell markers. TCRdb re-called the 5' RACE reads, yielding one record per CDR3 amino acid sequence without DNA. The sample includes roughly 420,000 distinct CDR3 sequences. Sequencing was performed on blood T cells: a sorted CD56 or NKG2C T cell subset, CD4+ or CD8+ T cells, or bulk PBMC T cells (not recorded which). Receptors were obtained from a woman between 18 and 75 years old in good health. Each CDR3 is given with its conserved first and last residue.

v_gene	j_gene	CDR3aa
TRBV28	TRBJ2-3	CASRPSSTDTQYF
TRBV23-1	TRBJ2-3	CASSQSRQGRTADTQYF
TRBV15	TRBJ2-4	CATSTDLAKNIQYF
TRBV15	TRBJ2-1	CATSREPLGIAGGFNEQFF
TRBV7-2	TRBJ2-1	CASSFQGGYNEQFF
TRBV20-1	TRBJ2-3	CSARGHVTDTQYF
TRBV27	TRBJ1-1	CASSLGGPTEAFF
TRBV28	TRBJ2-1	CASSFDTNMGGSYNEQFF
TRBV20-1	TRBJ2-2	CSGTANTGELFF
TRBV7-6	TRBJ2-2	CASSSTGANTGELFF
TRBV12-3/TRBV12-4	TRBJ1-1	CASSPFPGEGDTEAFF
TRBV19	TRBJ2-5	CASSILTGQTQYF
TRBV29-1	TRBJ1-2	CSVSGTGGYGYTF
TRBV7-6	TRBJ2-3	CASSLAGETSTQYF
TRBV20-1	TRBJ1-6	CSASEPSGSYNSPLHF
TRBV12-3/TRBV12-4	TRBJ1-6	CASRLETGPYNSPLHF
TRBV20-1	TRBJ2-1	CSAGLAGAYNEQFF
TRBV7-2	TRBJ1-6	CASTSRAHNNSPLHF
TRBV7-2	TRBJ1-5	CASSLGPNQPQHF
TRBV10-2	TRBJ2-2	CASSERAGGTTGELFF
TRBV5-1	TRBJ2-1	CASSLGTSIYNEQFF
TRBV4-2	TRBJ2-7	CASSQGVGVSYEQYF
TRBV10-3	TRBJ2-3	CAISDSVTSPTDTQYF
TRBV6-2/TRBV6-3	TRBJ2-2	CASSRPEVTGELFF